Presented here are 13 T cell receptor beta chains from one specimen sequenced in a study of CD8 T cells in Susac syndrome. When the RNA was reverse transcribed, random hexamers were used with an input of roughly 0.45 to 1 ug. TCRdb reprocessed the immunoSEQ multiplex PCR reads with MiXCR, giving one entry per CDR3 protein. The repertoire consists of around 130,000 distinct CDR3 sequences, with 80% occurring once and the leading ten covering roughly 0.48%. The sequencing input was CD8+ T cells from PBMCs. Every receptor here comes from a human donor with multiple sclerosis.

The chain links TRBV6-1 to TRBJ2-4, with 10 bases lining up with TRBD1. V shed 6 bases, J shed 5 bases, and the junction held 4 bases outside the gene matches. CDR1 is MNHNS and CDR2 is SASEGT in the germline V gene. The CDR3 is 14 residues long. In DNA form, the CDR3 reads TGTGCCAGCAGGAGACAGGGGGCGCAAAACATTCAGTACTTC. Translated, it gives CASRRQGAQNIQYF.

CDR3 sequence reads: CASSQDRDRRSYGYTF. DNA of the CDR3: TGCGCCAGCAGCCAAGATCGGGACAGGCGATCCTATGGCTACACCTTC. V usage is TRBV4-3 and J usage is TRBJ1-2; 8 bases agree with TRBD1. V lost 0 bases, J lost 4 bases, and 7 bases stayed unmatched. Germline V lookup: CDR1 LGHNA, CDR2 YSLEER. This CDR3 is built from 16 residues.

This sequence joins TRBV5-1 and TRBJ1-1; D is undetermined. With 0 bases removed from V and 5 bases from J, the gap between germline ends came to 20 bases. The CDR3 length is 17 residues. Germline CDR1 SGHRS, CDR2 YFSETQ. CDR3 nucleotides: TGCGCCAGCAGCTTGGCCGCTTACAGCCACGGGAGAACTGAAGCTTTCTTT. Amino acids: CASSLAAYSHGRTEAFF.

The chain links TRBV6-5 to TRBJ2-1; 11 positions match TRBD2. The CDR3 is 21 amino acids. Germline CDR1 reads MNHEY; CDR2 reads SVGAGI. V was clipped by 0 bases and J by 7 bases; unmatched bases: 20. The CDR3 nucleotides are TGTGCCAGCAGTTACTCCGGAACAATGGGACTAGCGGACCTGTTGGGGAATGAGCAGTTCTTC. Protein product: CASSYSGTMGLADLLGNEQFF.

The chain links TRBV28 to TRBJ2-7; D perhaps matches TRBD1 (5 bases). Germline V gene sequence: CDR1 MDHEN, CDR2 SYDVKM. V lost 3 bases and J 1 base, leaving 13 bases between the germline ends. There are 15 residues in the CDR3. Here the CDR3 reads CASSFMWGRSYEQYF. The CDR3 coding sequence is TGTGCCAGCAGTTTTATGTGGGGCCGGTCCTACGAGCAGTACTTC.

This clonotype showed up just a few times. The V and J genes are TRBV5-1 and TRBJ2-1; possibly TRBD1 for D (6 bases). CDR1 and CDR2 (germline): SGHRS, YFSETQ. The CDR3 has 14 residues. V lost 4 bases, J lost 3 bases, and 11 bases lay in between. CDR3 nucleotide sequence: TGCGCCAGCAGCCGGGTGGACAGCTACAATGAGCAGTTCTTC. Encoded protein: CASSRVDSYNEQFF.

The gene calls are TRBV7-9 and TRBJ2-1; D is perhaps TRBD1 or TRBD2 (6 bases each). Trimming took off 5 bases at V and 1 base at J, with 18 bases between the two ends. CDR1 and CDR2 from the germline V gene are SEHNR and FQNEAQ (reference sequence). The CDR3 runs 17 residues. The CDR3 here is CASSPVPGAESYNEQFF. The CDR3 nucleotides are TGTGCCAGCAGCCCGGTTCCGGGGGCAGAATCCTACAATGAGCAGTTCTTC.

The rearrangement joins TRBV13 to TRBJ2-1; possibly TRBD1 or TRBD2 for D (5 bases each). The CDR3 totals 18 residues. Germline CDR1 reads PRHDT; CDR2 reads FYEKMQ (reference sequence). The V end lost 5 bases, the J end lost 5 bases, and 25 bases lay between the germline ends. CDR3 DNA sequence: TGTGCCAGCAGCCACGGGACCGTGTACAGTTCAGGCGACAATGAGCAGTTCTTC. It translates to CASSHGTVYSSGDNEQFF.

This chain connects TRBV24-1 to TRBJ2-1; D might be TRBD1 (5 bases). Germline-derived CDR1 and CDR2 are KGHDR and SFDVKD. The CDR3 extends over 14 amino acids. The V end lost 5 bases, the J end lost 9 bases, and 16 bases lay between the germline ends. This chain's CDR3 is CATSGGGLIGEQFF. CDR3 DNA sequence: TGTGCCACCAGTGGGGGCGGCCTTATAGGTGAGCAGTTCTTC.

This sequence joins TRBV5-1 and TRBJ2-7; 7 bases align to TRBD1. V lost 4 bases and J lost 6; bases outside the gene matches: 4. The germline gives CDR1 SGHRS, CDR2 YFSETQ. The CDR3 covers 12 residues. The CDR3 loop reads CASSHNRGEQYV. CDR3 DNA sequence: TGCGCCAGCAGCCACAACAGGGGCGAGCAGTACGTC.

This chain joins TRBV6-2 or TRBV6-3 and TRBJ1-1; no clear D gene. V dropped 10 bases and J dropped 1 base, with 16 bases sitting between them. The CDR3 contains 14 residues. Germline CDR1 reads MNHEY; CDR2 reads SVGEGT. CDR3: CATRRAGENTEAFF. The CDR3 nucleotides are TGTGCCACCCGACGGGCCGGGGAGAACACTGAAGCTTTCTTT.

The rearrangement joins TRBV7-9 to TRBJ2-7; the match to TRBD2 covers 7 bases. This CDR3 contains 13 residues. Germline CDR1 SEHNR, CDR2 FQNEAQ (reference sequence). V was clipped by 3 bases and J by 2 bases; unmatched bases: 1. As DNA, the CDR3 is TGTGCCAGCAGCTTCGGGACTACCTACGAGCAGTACTTC. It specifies CASSFGTTYEQYF.

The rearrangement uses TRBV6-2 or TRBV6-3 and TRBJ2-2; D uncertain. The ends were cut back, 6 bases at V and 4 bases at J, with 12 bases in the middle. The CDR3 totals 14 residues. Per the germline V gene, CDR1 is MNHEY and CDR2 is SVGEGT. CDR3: CASSPPRTTGELFF. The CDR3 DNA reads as TGTGCCAGCAGCCCCCCCCGGACCACCGGGGAGCTGTTTTTT.